The 25 T cell receptor beta chains reported below all come from one sample, sequenced in a study of T-cell memory formation after mild COVID-19. TCRdb re-called the 5' RACE reads with MiXCR, one entry per CDR3 protein. The sample contains 400,000 to 550,000 distinct CDR3 sequences, about 23% of which appear only once. Sequenced: PBMCs or a T cell subset sorted from them (not recorded which). All receptors derive from an adult woman who had mild COVID-19 (a few samples of this study predate the infection). Cell type and time point are not known.

This clonotype was seen more than once but under ten times. The chain is built from TRBV6-5 and TRBJ2-1; 8 positions agree with TRBD2. The CDR3 covers 16 residues. V shed 6 bases, J shed 7 bases, and the junction held 14 bases outside the gene matches. Germline V gene sequence: CDR1 MNHEY, CDR2 SVGAGI. As DNA, the CDR3 is TGTGCCAGCAGAAGCCCTGGAGCGGGAGTTTGGAATGAGCAGTTCTTC. It translates to CASRSPGAGVWNEQFF.

In its sample, this clonotype was seen a few times. The V and J genes are TRBV7-2 and TRBJ1-1, with D hard to call. Trimming took 5 bases from V and 2 from J, leaving 9 bases between them. The CDR3 sequence is 13 residues long. The V gene's germline CDR1 is SGHTA and CDR2 FQGNSA. The CDR3 spells CASSHRANTEAFF. In DNA form, the CDR3 reads TGTGCCAGCAGCCACCGGGCTAACACTGAAGCTTTCTTT.

CDR3 sequence (DNA): TGTGCCAGCAGCTCTACTACGGACAGGAGCACAGATACGCAGTATTTT. The encoded protein is CASSSTTDRSTDTQYF. The rearrangement uses TRBV7-6 and TRBJ2-3, with 7 bases identical to TRBD1. The CDR3 extends over 16 amino acids. Germline loops: CDR1 SGHVS, CDR2 FNYEAQ. V lost 4 bases to trimming and J lost 0 bases; unmatched junction nucleotides: 7.

This clonotype has ten or more counts. V gene TRBV12-3 or TRBV12-4 combines with J gene TRBJ2-1, with D uncertain. This CDR3 is built from 11 residues. V lost 2 bases and J lost 8, with 4 bases in between. The CDR3: CASSLRDEQFF. In nucleotides, the CDR3 is TGTGCCAGCAGTTTAAGGGATGAGCAGTTCTTC.

This clonotype occurred a few times. V gene TRBV12-3 or TRBV12-4 combines with J gene TRBJ2-3; 7 bases are shared with TRBD2. The CDR3 runs 15 residues. V gave up 5 bases and J gave up 5 bases; unmatched junction bases: 10. The CDR3 DNA reads as TGTGCCAGCAGTCGTGGGACCGCGGGGGTAGATACGCAGTATTTT. This translates into CASSRGTAGVDTQYF.

To note about this clonotype: A read error is likely, as this CDR3 ends without the conserved phenylalanine or tryptophan. The chain joins TRBV10-3 to TRBJ2-1, with D unresolved. Trimming cost V 3 bases and J 3 bases, with 12 bases left between them. CDR3 size: 15 residues. Per germline, CDR1 ENHRY and CDR2 SYGVKD. The CDR3 loop is CAISDSNRFYNEQFL. CDR3 coding DNA: TGTGCCATCAGTGACTCTAACAGATTCTACAATGAGCAGTTCTTA.

The chain uses TRBV2 and TRBJ2-3; no clear D. V was trimmed by 4 bases and J by 1 base, leaving 18 bases between them. Per the germline V gene, CDR1 is SNHLY and CDR2 is FYNNEI. The CDR3 is 17 amino acids. The CDR3 loop reads CASSAHFSWVGTDTQYF. The CDR3 coding sequence is TGTGCCAGCAGTGCACATTTTAGCTGGGTCGGCACAGATACGCAGTATTTT.

This clonotype came up a few times. The rearrangement joins TRBV6-5 to TRBJ2-3; 7 bases are a match to TRBD2. V was pared by 0 bases and J by 0 bases, with 15 bases of the junction left unmatched. Germline values: CDR1 MNHEY, CDR2 SVGAGI. The CDR3 is made up of 20 amino acids. The CDR3 region has the DNA TGTGCCAGCAGTTACTCTACTCTGGGCAGAACGGGGGGAAGCACAGATACGCAGTATTTT. It specifies CASSYSTLGRTGGSTDTQYF.

A few counts support this clonotype. A read error may produce the germline difference seen at one junction end. V and J are TRBV7-9 and TRBJ2-7; D is ambiguous. Per the germline V gene, CDR1 is SEHNR and CDR2 is FQNEAQ (reference sequence). CDR3 size: 13 residues. CDR3 nucleotide sequence: TGTGCCAGCAGCCTCGATAGCCTTCCGGGCTTGAACTTC. This gives the protein CASSLDSLPGLNF.

This clonotype was recorded a few times. V gene TRBV7-9 combines with J gene TRBJ2-5; TRBD1 might be the D (7 bases). The CDR3 consists of 14 residues. Germline values: CDR1 SEHNR, CDR2 FQNEAQ (reference sequence). V shed 6 bases and J shed 2 bases, with 13 bases lying between them. The CDR3 coding sequence is TGTGCCAGCAGTCATCCAGGGGGGCAAGAGACCCAGTACTTC. Translating gives CASSHPGGQETQYF.

The chain uses TRBV27 and TRBJ2-7, with 9 nucleotides matching TRBD1. Per the germline V gene, CDR1 is MNHEY and CDR2 is SMNVEV (reference sequence). V shed 8 bases, J shed 3 bases, and the junction held 8 bases outside the gene matches. CDR3 size: 14 residues. In nucleotides, the CDR3 is TGTGCCAGCGCCTCCGGGACAGGGATCTACGAGCAGTACTTC. Its protein product is CASASGTGIYEQYF.

The chain couples TRBV4-1 to TRBJ2-7; TRBD2 agrees at 10 bases. Trimming took 3 bases from V and 5 from J; bases not matched to a gene: 4. This CDR3 has 14 amino acids. Germline V gives CDR1 MGHRA, CDR2 YSYEKL. CDR3 sequence reads: CASSQLAGDDEQYF. CDR3 sequence (DNA): TGCGCCAGCAGCCAGCTAGCGGGGGATGACGAGCAGTACTTC.

This clonotype was seen at least ten times. The CDR3 DNA sequence: TGTGCCAGCAGCTTAGTGGCGGGGTCCTACGAGCAGTACTTC. Its translation is CASSLVAGSYEQYF. This chain links TRBV11-2 with TRBJ2-7, with TRBD2 as a possible D gene (6 bases). CDR1 and CDR2 from the germline V gene are SGHAT and FQNNGV. The ends were cut back, 1 base at V and 1 base at J, with 8 bases in the middle. The CDR3 runs 14 residues. The full variable domain, in which reference TRBV11-2 and TRBJ2-7 provide the parts outside the CDR3, is EAGVAQSPRYKIIEKRQSVAFWCNPISGHATLYWYQQILGQGPKLLIQFQNNGVVDDSQLPKDRFSAERLKGVDSTLKIQPAKLEDSAVYLCASSLVAGSYEQYFGPGTRLTVT.

The V and J genes are TRBV11-2 and TRBJ2-5; 7 bases map to TRBD2. Germline V gene lookup returns CDR1 SGHAT and CDR2 FQNNGV. This CDR3 is built from 15 residues. V gave up 2 bases and J gave up 1 base; unmatched junction bases: 4. The chain's CDR3 is CASSLWGGTQETQYF. Here the CDR3 DNA reads TGTGCCAGCAGCTTATGGGGGGGGACCCAAGAGACCCAGTACTTC.

Only a few counts were recorded for this clonotype. This chain joins TRBV28 and TRBJ2-6, with TRBD1 identical over 8 bases. The CDR3 is 16 amino acids. V dropped 8 bases and J dropped 0; count of bases not matched to a gene: 6. Germline V lookup: CDR1 MDHEN, CDR2 SYDVKM. In nucleotides, the CDR3 is TGTGCCAGCTCGACAGGGGACCCCTCTGGGGCCAACGTCCTGACTTTC. Amino acid sequence: CASSTGDPSGANVLTF. Full variable domain (rest looked up from reference TRBV28 and TRBJ2-6): DVKVTQSSRYLVKRTGEKVFLECVQDMDHENMFWYRQDPGLGLRLIYFSYDVKMKEKGDIPEGYSVSREKKERFSLILESASTNQTSMYLCASSTGDPSGANVLTFGAGSRLTVL.

V and J are TRBV12-3 or TRBV12-4 and TRBJ2-3, with 8 bases identical to TRBD2. CDR3 size: 13 residues. With V trimmed by 3 bases and J by 6 bases, 2 bases remained unmatched. In nucleotides, the CDR3 is TGTGCCAGCAGTTTCGGGAGGGCCGATACGCAGTATTTT. Amino acid sequence: CASSFGRADTQYF.

This chain links TRBV4-3 with TRBJ1-4; D unresolved. This CDR3 is built from 16 residues. V lost 0 bases to trimming and J lost 6 bases, with 14 bases between them. CDR1 and CDR2 (germline): LGHNA, YSLEER. This CDR3 is CASSQDGVSSYEKLFF. The CDR3 coding sequence is TGCGCCAGCAGCCAAGATGGGGTCAGTTCGTATGAAAAACTGTTTTTT.

The V call is TRBV7-9, the J call TRBJ1-1; D ambiguous. Germline-derived CDR1 and CDR2 are SEHNR and FQNEAQ (reference sequence). V lost 6 bases, J lost 4 bases, and 9 bases lay in between. This CDR3 spans 12 amino acids. This chain's CDR3 is CASSLKSTEAFF. The CDR3 DNA follows: TGTGCCAGCAGTCTCAAGAGCACTGAAGCTTTCTTT.

The chain carries TRBV11-3 and TRBJ2-1, with a possible D match to TRBD2 (6 bases). Germline V gene lookup returns CDR1 SGHNT and CDR2 YENEEA. The CDR3 contains 14 residues. V was trimmed by 3 bases and J by 5 bases, leaving 11 bases between them. The CDR3 nucleotides read TGTGCCAGCAGCTTTTCTAGCGACAACAATGAGCAGTTCTTC. Translated: CASSFSSDNNEQFF.

The rearrangement uses TRBV10-3 and TRBJ2-1; D tentatively fits TRBD1 or TRBD2 (5 bases each). CDR1 is ENHRY and CDR2 is SYGVKD in the germline V gene. The CDR3 consists of 17 residues. The V end lost 0 bases, the J end lost 5 bases, and 17 bases lay between the germline ends. CDR3 coding DNA: TGTGCCATCAGTGAGTCGACGCTCCGCAGAGGGGACAATGAGCAGTTCTTC. It is translated as CAISESTLRRGDNEQFF.

This chain joins TRBV5-4 and TRBJ1-1, with 10 bases lining up with TRBD1. CDR3 length: 14 residues. With V trimmed by 0 bases and J by 8 bases, 4 bases remained unmatched. Germline-derived CDR1 and CDR2 are SGHNT and YYREEE (reference sequence). Here the CDR3 DNA reads TGTGCCAGCAGCTTGGGCCCGGGACAGGGGGAAGCTTTCTTT. It codes for CASSLGPGQGEAFF.

The CDR3 reads CASSVLGTGGMTDTQYF. CDR3 in DNA: TGTGCCAGCAGCGTACTAGGGACAGGGGGGATGACAGATACGCAGTATTTT. V is TRBV9 and J is TRBJ2-3, with 11 bases matching TRBD1. From germline, CDR1 is SGDLS and CDR2 YYNGEE. Unmatched junction bases numbered 7, after V lost 1 base and J lost 3 bases. CDR3 length: 17 residues.

In its sample, this clonotype was seen many times. The V gene is TRBV7-3, the J gene TRBJ2-1; possibly TRBD1 for D (5 bases). This CDR3 is 16 amino acids long. Germline V gives CDR1 SGHTA, CDR2 FQGTGA. V lost 5 bases and J 2 bases, leaving 16 bases between the germline ends. The CDR3: CASSLLGPIPYNEQFF. The CDR3 DNA reads TGTGCCAGCAGCCTCTTGGGGCCCATCCCCTACAATGAGCAGTTCTTC.

The chain employs TRBV20-1 and TRBJ2-7; TRBD1 aligns across 11 bases. This CDR3 region has 13 residues. The J segment lost 2 bases and the V segment lost 5 bases, leaving 2 bases of the junction unmatched. Germline values: CDR1 DFQATT, CDR2 SNEGSKA (reference sequence). The CDR3 bases are TGCAGTGCTTGGACAGGGGGCCCCTACGAGCAGTACTTC. Encoded protein: CSAWTGGPYEQYF.

The chain recombines TRBV7-8 with TRBJ2-1; TRBD2 matches 8 bases. Per germline, CDR1 SGHVS and CDR2 FQNEAQ. The trim removed 5 bases at V and 0 bases at J, leaving 6 bases unmatched. This CDR3 is built from 16 residues. CDR3 sequence reads: CASSDSGATSYNEQFF. Here the CDR3 DNA reads TGTGCCAGCAGCGATAGCGGGGCCACCTCCTACAATGAGCAGTTCTTC.